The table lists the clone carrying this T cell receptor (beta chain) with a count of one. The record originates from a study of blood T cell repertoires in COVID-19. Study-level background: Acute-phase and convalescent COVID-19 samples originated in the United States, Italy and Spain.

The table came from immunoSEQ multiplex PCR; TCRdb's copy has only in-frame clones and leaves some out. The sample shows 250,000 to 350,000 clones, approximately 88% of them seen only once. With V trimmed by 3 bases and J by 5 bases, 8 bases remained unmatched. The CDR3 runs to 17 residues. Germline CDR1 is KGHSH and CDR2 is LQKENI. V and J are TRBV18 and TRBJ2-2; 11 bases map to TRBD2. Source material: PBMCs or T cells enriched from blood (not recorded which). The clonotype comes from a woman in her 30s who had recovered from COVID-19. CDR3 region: CASSPLLAGEATGELFF. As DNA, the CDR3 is TGTGCCAGCTCACCTTTACTAGCGGGAGAGGCGACCGGGGAGCTGTTTTTT.